One sample yielded the 15 T cell receptor beta chains listed below, sequenced in a study of T cell repertoires in cytomegalovirus infection (dated by TCRdb to about 2019). Sequencing took place on an Illumina HiSeq 1500. The raw public reads went through TCRdb reprocessing: fastp at Q25, MiXCR clone calling, in-frame beta chains kept. Each record represents a unique CDR3 protein, reported with the most common genes and DNA among its rows. This sample holds hundreds of thousands of distinct CDR3 sequences; 40% to 50% were observed only once. About two fifths of the sample is in the top ten clones. The treatment or condition label, as the study defines it: in vitro stimulation with specific CMV peptide epitopes to enrich CMV-specific T cells. The antigens for these receptors are not known. The source was cultured PBMCs, collected from culture after CMV antigen stimulation. Receptors originate from a human donor in good health (CMV status not recorded). Some clones in this sample may be carry-over from other donors' samples.

This clonotype has a handful of counts. The genes are TRBV6-1 and TRBJ1-2; TRBD1 matches at 10 bases. The length of the CDR3 is 14 residues. Losses at the gene ends were 7 bases for V and 5 bases for J; bases not matched to a gene: 7. The germline CDR1 and CDR2 sequences are MNHNS and SASEGT. The CDR3 loop is CASTLDRGYYGYTF. DNA for the CDR3: TGTGCCAGCACGTTGGACAGGGGGTATTATGGCTACACCTTC.

This chain links TRBV4-3 with TRBJ2-1; TRBD2 matches at 12 bases. The V segment lost 0 bases and the J segment 10 bases; nucleotides outside the gene matches: 7. Germline CDR1 LGHNA, CDR2 YSLEER. The CDR3 extends over 16 amino acids. This CDR3 is CASSQDPRLAGAEQFF. CDR3 nucleotide sequence: TGCGCCAGCAGCCAAGATCCCCGACTAGCGGGAGCCGAGCAGTTCTTC.

This clonotype was seen a few times. The V and J genes are TRBV7-2 and TRBJ1-1, with D possibly being TRBD1 (6 bases). Germline values: CDR1 SGHTA, CDR2 FQGNSA. This CDR3 spans 15 amino acids. V shed 5 bases and J shed 3 bases, with 16 bases lying between them. For the CDR3, the DNA is TGTGCCAGCAGCATCAGGGGCGGGGGGGACACTGAAGCTTTCTTT. Its translation: CASSIRGGGDTEAFF.

This chain links TRBV11-1 with TRBJ2-5; 7 bases agree with TRBD2. The CDR3 consists of 17 residues. CDR1 SGHAT and CDR2 FQDESV come from the germline V gene (reference sequence). V shed 5 bases, J shed 1 base, and the junction held 13 bases outside the gene matches. The CDR3 loop is CASSPGGRMLAQETQYF. CDR3 in DNA: TGTGCCAGCAGCCCGGGGGGTCGAATGCTAGCCCAAGAGACCCAGTACTTC.

This clonotype was found once. V usage is TRBV7-8 and J usage is TRBJ2-5; D is unresolved. This CDR3 is 17 amino acids long. Trimming shortened V by 3 bases and J by 9 bases, and 26 bases separated the two germline ends. Per the germline V gene, CDR1 is SGHVS and CDR2 is FQNEAQ. The CDR3 coding sequence is TGTGCCAGCAGCTTGGTCTTCCCCAGCGCCTCCAGGTCTTCCCAGTACTTC. Residues: CASSLVFPSASRSSQYF.

The genes are TRBV6-1 and TRBJ1-5, with D uncertain. The V end lost 5 bases, the J end lost 3 bases, and 11 bases lay between the germline ends. The CDR3 spans 14 residues. The germline V gene has CDR1 MNHNS and CDR2 SASEGT. As DNA, the CDR3 is TGTGCCAGCAGTTCTCGGCGGGCCAATCAGCCCCAGCATTTT. Its translation is CASSSRRANQPQHF.

This clonotype was seen only a few times. CDR3 loop: CASSPTPAGAGGRGELFF. The CDR3 region has the DNA TGTGCCAGCAGTCCTACGCCGGCCGGGGCGGGGGGCCGCGGGGAGCTGTTTTTT. This chain uses TRBV12-3 or TRBV12-4 with TRBJ2-2; 8 bases are shared with TRBD2. Trimming removed 5 bases from V and 7 bases from J; junction bases left unmatched: 18. The CDR3 is 18 residues long.

The chain employs TRBV7-9 and TRBJ2-7; 7 positions agree with TRBD1. The CDR3 contains 13 residues. Germline V gene data show CDR1 as SEHNR and CDR2 as FQNEAQ (reference sequence). The V segment lost 6 bases and the J segment 5 bases; nucleotides outside the gene matches: 7. CDR3 sequence reads: CASSRQGYHEQYF. CDR3 nucleotide sequence: TGTGCCAGCAGTCGACAGGGATATCACGAGCAGTACTTC.

The chain couples TRBV19 to TRBJ2-1; no clear D. V lost 3 bases to trimming and J lost 1 base, with 10 bases between them. This CDR3 is built from 15 residues. Germline V lookup: CDR1 LNHDA, CDR2 SQIVND (reference sequence). The CDR3: CASSMGQKSYNEQFF. In DNA, the CDR3 is TGTGCCAGTAGTATGGGTCAGAAGTCCTACAATGAGCAGTTCTTC.

This clonotype was found a few times. The CDR3, as DNA: TGTGCCAGCAGTTTTACCCAAATCGGGTACAATGAGCAGTTCTTC. This gives the protein CASSFTQIGYNEQFF. The chain joins TRBV12-3 or TRBV12-4 to TRBJ2-1, with D uncertain. V lost 3 bases to trimming and J lost 4 bases, with 13 bases between them. The CDR3 extends over 15 amino acids.

The J gene is TRBJ2-5, the V gene TRBV2; TRBD1 matches 9 bases. The CDR3 runs 15 residues. The V gene's germline CDR1 is SNHLY and CDR2 FYNNEI. Losses at the gene ends were 8 bases for V and 3 bases for J; bases not matched to a gene: 10. This CDR3 reads CASDKTRTGEETQYF. CDR3 bases: TGTGCCAGCGACAAGACTCGGACAGGGGAAGAGACCCAGTACTTC.

The rearrangement links TRBV7-8 to TRBJ1-3; 8 bases line up with TRBD1. Unmatched junction bases numbered 10, after V lost 4 bases and J lost 2 bases. The CDR3 spans 17 residues. Germline V lookup: CDR1 SGHVS, CDR2 FQNEAQ. The CDR3 here is CASSSLGGRGPGNTIYF. Here the CDR3 DNA reads TGTGCCAGCAGCTCCCTGGGGGGCAGGGGGCCTGGAAACACCATATATTTT.

This clonotype has just a few counts. V is TRBV6-5 and J is TRBJ2-7; TRBD2 matches at 16 bases. Losses at the gene ends were 6 bases for V and 6 bases for J; bases not matched to a gene: 5. Germline assignment: CDR1 MNHEY and CDR2 SVGAGI. The CDR3 is 15 residues long. Written as DNA, the CDR3 is TGTGCCAGCAGCCTGGGGACTAGCGGGAGGGGCGAGCAGTACTTC. Amino acids: CASSLGTSGRGEQYF.

The chain carries TRBV6-2 or TRBV6-3 and TRBJ2-7, with D possibly matching TRBD2 (5 bases). Germline V gene lookup returns CDR1 MNHEY and CDR2 SVGEGT. The V gene lost 8 bases and the J gene lost 5 bases, with 16 bases spanning the gap. The CDR3 sequence is 13 residues long. CDR3 region: CASSIGNRNEQYF. The CDR3 DNA sequence: TGTGCCAGCTCCATCGGGAATAGGAACGAGCAGTACTTC.

This clonotype occurred a few times. This chain joins TRBV28 and TRBJ1-2, with no clear D. V was clipped by 4 bases and J by 4 bases, with 7 bases between them. From germline, CDR1 is MDHEN and CDR2 SYDVKM. The CDR3 has 12 amino acids. CDR3 sequence: CASSWGGYGYTF. In DNA, the CDR3 is TGTGCCAGCAGTTGGGGAGGCTATGGCTACACCTTC.